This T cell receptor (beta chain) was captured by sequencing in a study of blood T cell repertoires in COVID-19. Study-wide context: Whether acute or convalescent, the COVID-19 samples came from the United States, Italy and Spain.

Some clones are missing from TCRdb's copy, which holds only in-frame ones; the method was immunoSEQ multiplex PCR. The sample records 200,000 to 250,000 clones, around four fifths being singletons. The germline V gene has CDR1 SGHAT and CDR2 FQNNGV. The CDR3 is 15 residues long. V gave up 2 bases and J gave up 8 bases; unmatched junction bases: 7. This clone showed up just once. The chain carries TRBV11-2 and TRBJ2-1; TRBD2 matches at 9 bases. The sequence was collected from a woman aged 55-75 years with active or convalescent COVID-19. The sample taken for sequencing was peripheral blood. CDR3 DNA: TGTGCCAGCAGCTTACCGCGGGGGGGCCCGGATGAGCAGTTCTTC. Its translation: CASSLPRGGPDEQFF.